These T cell receptor beta chains were read from a single sample in a study of CD8+CD57+ T cells in acquired aplastic anemia. In TCRdb, the reads were re-called with MiXCR into one record per CDR3 protein. The sample carries about 150,000 distinct CDR3 sequences, approximately 52% recorded once. Sequencing was carried out using sorted CD4+, CD8+, or CD8+CD57+ T cells (not recorded which) from PBMCs. Source of these receptors: a human donor with aplastic anemia. Both conserved end residues are part of each CDR3. A D gene is named only where the DNA matches it firmly. Rows give clone size only sometimes, using once, few, many, or a class for an expanded clone.

CDR3aa,CDR3nt,j_gene,v_gene,d_gene,len,abundance
CSVGSGRYEQYF,TGCAGCGTCGGTAGCGGGAGATACGAGCAGTACTTC,TRBJ2-7,TRBV29-1,TRBD2,12,many
CAIQGPLASGGEDTQYF,TGTGCCATCCAAGGCCCACTAGCGAGCGGGGGCGAGGATACGCAGTATTTT,TRBJ2-3,TRBV10-3,TRBD2,17,NA
CAGSDGVYGYTF,TGTGCCGGTTCGGACGGTGTCTATGGCTACACCTTC,TRBJ1-2,TRBV2,NA,12,NA
CASSYEGTDNTGELFF,TGCGCCAGCAGCTATGAAGGGACGGATAACACCGGGGAGCTGTTTTTT,TRBJ2-2,TRBV5-1,NA,16,many
CSAPSGQGAYEQYF,TGCAGTGCACCTTCAGGACAGGGAGCCTACGAGCAGTACTTC,TRBJ2-7,TRBV20-1,TRBD1,14,NA
CASSTRGGSPLHF,TGTGCCAGTAGTACACGGGGCGGCTCACCCCTCCACTTT,TRBJ1-6,TRBV19,NA,13,many
CASSPSGGTWRESSYNEQFF,TGTGCCAGCAGTCCAAGCGGGGGGACATGGCGGGAGAGCTCCTACAATGAGCAGTTCTTC,TRBJ2-1,TRBV12-3/TRBV12-4,TRBD2,20,NA
CSARYIDTQYF,TGTAGTGCTAGATATATCGATACGCAGTATTTT,TRBJ2-3,TRBV20-1,NA,11,NA
CAIGSGITDTQYF,TGTGCCATCGGGAGCGGAATCACAGATACGCAGTATTTT,TRBJ2-3,TRBV10-3,NA,13,NA
CASIHSTPPYEQYF,TGTGCCAGCATTCACTCGACTCCGCCCTACGAGCAGTACTTC,TRBJ2-7,TRBV6-2/TRBV6-3,NA,14,NA
CATTRGGVETQYF,TGTGCCACCACACGGGGCGGTGTGGAGACCCAGTACTTC,TRBJ2-5,TRBV15,NA,13,NA
CASSLGEGAIYEQYF,TGTGCCAGCAGCCTGGGGGAGGGGGCGATTTACGAGCAGTACTTC,TRBJ2-7,TRBV5-6,NA,15,many
CSSGQNYEQYF,TGCAGTTCGGGACAGAACTACGAGCAGTACTTC,TRBJ2-7,TRBV20-1,TRBD1,11,NA